What follows describes a single TCR beta chain. The target of this receptor is not known. Base qualities were left out, and no much larger clone turns up one base away. The CDR3 sequence holds 15 residues, the cysteine and phenylalanine included. This entry keeps only the CDR3 DNA: 45 bases, framed from base 1. The germline V gene specifies SGHRS as CDR1 and YFSETQ as CDR2. Unmatched junction bases come to 4, with V trimmed by 4 bases and J by 3 bases. These data originate in a study of cytomegalovirus exposure and HLA in healthy donors (dated by TCRdb to the late 2010s). Describing the broader study: In an earlier analysis of roughly 500 of the donors, 276 Gb of sequence data and 100 million or so unique TCR beta sequences from 150 million to 200 million T cells were reported. To predict cytomegalovirus infection status, the study combined high-throughput TCR immunosequencing, statistical association of individual TCRs with disease status, and machine learning. HLA typing covered class I and class II loci at four-digit resolution. All discovery cohort repertoires had been generated on a single sequencing platform. Rather than drawing on any new phenotypic data, the later analysis identified candidate immune exposures from TCR beta sequences and the way those sequences occurred across donors. Donor age, sex, ethnicity and CMV serostatus were collected together with the repertoire data. Typing coverage varied by locus: roughly 620-640 donors for A, B, C, DRB1 and DQB1; 500 to 550 for DQA1; more than 600 for DPA1; 400 to 480 for DPB1. An early release that covered fewer than 750 HLA-typed donors contained about 300 gigabases of sequencing data and some 87 million unique TCR sequences. The study profiled the T cell repertoires of 666 subjects by immunosequencing and related them to cytomegalovirus serostatus. Along with the approximately 670-subject first cohort, a separate validation cohort of over a hundred different subjects was used. The study was designed to test whether signatures of past pathogen exposure could be identified by cataloging public T cell receptors. Across 300 to 400 genotyped donors of the cohort, an average of approximately 240,000 unique TCR beta nucleotide sequences per donor were sequenced, and approximately 19% of those sequences were non-productive. To decide whether each TCR beta V gene segment behaved as functional or pseudogenic, an earlier analysis of some 540 of the donors relied on high-throughput TCR beta sequencing. A later genetic analysis used genome-wide SNP genotypes for about three fifths of the 666 donors, treating that subset as a discovery cohort. Of the approximately 400 genotyped donors, over 70% fell in the genetic ancestry cluster associated with self-reported Caucasian donors. About five DR-DQ haplotypes were handled as single units for association and clustering, since linkage in the cohort was strong. In a later analysis, previously published TCR beta repertoires from 666 donors were re-analyzed and high-resolution HLA genotyping was added so that TCR occurrence patterns could be studied.

The library was generated by the immunoSEQ multiplex PCR assay. For the multiplex PCR, a mixture combining 60 forward primers for TCR Vbeta segments and 13 reverse primers for TCR Jbeta segments was used. A multiplex PCR assay on genomic DNA amplified the CDR3 region of rearranged TCR beta genes. On the Illumina HiSeq System, the amplified TCR beta libraries were sequenced as 87-base-pair reads. The source study handled its data this way. In a later analysis, tens of millions of unique TCR beta chains were counted across the 690 or so repertoires, and roughly 11 million of these chains were shared by at least two donors. Raw reads were error-corrected and collapsed into unique sequences with a nearest-neighbor algorithm that merged closely related sequences to remove PCR and sequencing errors. Alignment of CDR3 sequences to IMGT reference sequences was used to assign V, D and J gene segments. For a sequence to be retained, at least a six-nucleotide match to both a V gene segment and a J gene segment was required. Rearrangements were called productive when the CDR3 lacked stop codons and stayed in frame with V and J; all others were non-productive. Following IMGT convention, CDR3 was defined as the stretch from the second conserved V-encoded cysteine to the conserved J-encoded phenylalanine. The earlier analysis of around 640 of the donors excluded sequences that lacked an unambiguous match to a single V gene segment. In an earlier analysis of approximately 500 of the donors, a V segment was called functional when productive rearrangements were above 56.7%, and segregating when the standard deviation between donors exceeded 5%. A statistical classification framework was developed to diagnose cytomegalovirus status using the catalog of TCR beta chain sequences. V and J gene assignment, in a later analysis, came from comparing TCR nucleotide sequences with IMGT/GENE-DB human TR gene sequences. Using the TCRdist pipeline, a later analysis assigned CDR3 sequences along with most-parsimonious VDJ recombination scenarios. In a later analysis, each TCR beta chain was defined by its CDR3 amino acid sequence together with its V-gene family, and reads lacking a unique V-gene family were excluded. In a later analysis, a few hundred highly shared, low-generation-probability nucleotide sequences were removed to address suspected cross-contamination and a sequencing artifact. In a later analysis, a clonal expansion index was calculated for each public chain from normalized within-repertoire ranks of inferred template counts. A later analysis computed generation probabilities with a VDJ recombination model fitted to out-of-frame rearrangements, and checked the results against IGoR. Hypergeometric tests were used in a later analysis to score TCR-TCR, TCR-HLA and TCR-CMV co-occurrence, with a repertoire-size bias correction applied to the TCR pairs. False discovery rates were estimated in a later analysis by permuting HLA or CMV assignments 20 times. A later analysis grouped co-occurring TCRs with DBSCAN, adding TCRdist sequence similarity when clustering within HLA-allele-positive subsets. Repertoires with fewer than 30,000 or more than 120,000 public chains, plus five repertoires with anomalous nucleotide sharing, were excluded from co-occurrence clustering. TCRdb's version of the immuneACCESS table is confined to in-frame rearrangements and falls short of the full clone set. An unresolved V gene accounts for under half of the shortfall where checked; the remainder is of unknown origin. V, J and clone size were drawn from that table, and D and trimming were deduced from the DNA. The sample records 150,000 to 200,000 clones, around 67% of which are singletons. The ten largest clonotypes hold roughly 4.1% of the sample.

The study at large found these results: Correlated functional status among segregating V segments might reflect linkage disequilibrium, but an unknown experimental factor could not be ruled out. Cytomegalovirus status was reported to be diagnosed by the classifier with high specificity and sensitivity in both the original and validation cohorts. When HLA alleles, especially DR and DQ, strongly co-occurred, attributing TCR associations to individual alleles was difficult. At a false discovery rate of 0.05, a later analysis linked roughly 17,000 TCR beta sequences to specific HLA alleles. The 87-base-pair reads could not distinguish some IMGT-functional V segments, including TRBV6-2 and TRBV6-3, so those segments were excluded. A later analysis reported that several top co-occurrence clusters appeared linked to parvovirus B19, influenza, CMV and Epstein-Barr virus. Because HLA typing was unavailable for some donors at each locus, only the typed subset was used in association tests. Immune exposure information for the cohort was limited to CMV serostatus. While some public TCRs were present in many individuals, most TCR sequences turned up only very rarely across donors. The earlier analysis of fewer than 750 of the donors excluded some 16 rarely observed V segments, including chromosome 9 orphons, because counts were too low. A cluster of highly shared sequence variants was judged likely to be a technical artifact of the sequencing pipeline. According to a later analysis, most CMV-associated TCR beta chains appeared to be HLA-restricted, and the HLA associations seemed to be driven largely by CMV exposure. The study gave a list of over 150 TCR beta chains associated with cytomegalovirus. In an earlier analysis of some 500 of the donors, most TCR beta V segments were observed in productive rearrangements about 90% or about 30% of the time, broadly matching IMGT annotations. The authors suggested that the approach could potentially be generalized to other disease states and immunological phenotypes. An association between a missense DCLRE1C variant and V-gene and J-gene trimming of TCR beta chains was found in a later genetic analysis and replicated in an independent cohort. According to a later genetic analysis, donors in an Asian-associated ancestry cluster had fewer N-insertions in productive TCRs than the approximately 700-donor mean. In this cohort, only TCR beta chains were sequenced, and detectable features were limited by the absence of alpha or paired-chain data. In a later analysis, the rate of TCR association differed among HLA loci, with DRB1 alleles having the most associated TCRs and HLA-C alleles having the fewest. In a later analysis, HLA-associated TCR beta chains were found to be more clonally expanded and to have lower generation probabilities than equally common non-associated chains. Presence/absence analyses assumed roughly uniform sequencing depth across donors, an assumption that may not hold. A few of the identified cytomegalovirus-associated TCR beta chains were confirmed in vitro to be specific for cytomegalovirus antigens. A further reported finding was that TCR beta sequences accurately predicted the HLA-A and HLA-B alleles for most subjects in the first cohort.

The cohort was made up of about 610 healthy bone marrow donors. At the time of sampling, every cohort member was nominally healthy, though immune exposures that went unrecorded were likely present. The donor was CMV seropositive and belonged to the group of around 300 seropositive cohort members. Each donor provided a peripheral blood sample, and peripheral blood mononuclear cells were used for TCR beta sequencing. Genomic DNA extraction from the blood cell samples was performed with the Qiagen DNeasy Blood Extraction Kit. Sequenced input: PBMCs. The chain is assembled from TRBV5-1 and TRBJ2-2, with 9 bases matching TRBD1. The clonotype originates from a woman aged 18-29 years in good health and CMV-seropositive. Here is the DNA: TGCGCCAGCAGCCCACAGGGGGCTGACACCGGGGAGCTGTTTTTT. This yields the protein CASSPQGADTGELFF. The full variable domain, with segments outside the CDR3 supplied by the reference TRBV5-1 and TRBJ2-2 proteins, appears as KAGVTQTPRYLIKTRGQQVTLSCSPISGHRSVSWYQQTPGQGLQFLFEYFSETQRNKGNFPGRFSGRQFSNSRSEMNVSTLELGDSALYLCASSPQGADTGELFFGEGSRLTVL.